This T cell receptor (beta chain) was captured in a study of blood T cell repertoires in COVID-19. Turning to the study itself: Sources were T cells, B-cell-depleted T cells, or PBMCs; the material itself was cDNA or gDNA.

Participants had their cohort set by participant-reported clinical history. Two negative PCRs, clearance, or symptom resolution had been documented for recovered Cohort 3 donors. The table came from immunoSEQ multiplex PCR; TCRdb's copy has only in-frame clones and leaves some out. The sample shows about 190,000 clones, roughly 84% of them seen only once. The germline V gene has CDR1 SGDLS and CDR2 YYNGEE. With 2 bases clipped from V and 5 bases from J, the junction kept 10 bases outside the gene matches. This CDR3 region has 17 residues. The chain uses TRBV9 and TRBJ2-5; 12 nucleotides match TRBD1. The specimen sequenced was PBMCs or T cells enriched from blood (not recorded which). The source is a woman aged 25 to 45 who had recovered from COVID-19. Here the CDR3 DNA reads TGTGCCAGCAGCGTGGGGACAGGGGGCGTCCCGGACGAGACCCAGTACTTC. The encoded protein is CASSVGTGGVPDETQYF.